A single sample gave rise to the 4 T cell receptor beta chains below, sequenced in a study of read filtering for tumor transcriptome and immune sequencing. From about 0.4 ug of RNA, a library with molecular barcoded alpha/delta and beta/gamma adaptors was made. One entry per CDR3 protein, called by TCRdb with MiXCR from the reads. Of roughly 90,000 distinct CDR3 sequences in the sample, around 12% were seen once. Sequenced sample: a population of CD138-negative cells sorted from bone marrow. The receptors shown here come from a donor at least 40 years old with multiple myeloma.

This clonotype occurred a few times. A single base separates this from a much larger clone, so it may be a read error. The V call is TRBV2, the J call TRBJ2-6, with 12 bases fitting TRBD1. Germline V gene data show CDR1 as SNHLY and CDR2 as FYNNEI. This CDR3 has 17 amino acids. The CDR3 DNA reads as TGTGCCAGCAACCGGGGACAGGGGGCGGTTGGGGCCAACGCCCTGACTTTC. Its protein product is CASNRGQGAVGANALTF.

This clonotype was seen at least ten times. This sequence joins TRBV7-9 and TRBJ1-4; the match to TRBD1 covers 8 bases. The V gene's germline CDR1 is SEHNR and CDR2 FQNEAQ (reference sequence). J was trimmed by 3 bases and V by 2 bases; bases with no gene match: 2. The CDR3 loop spans 15 amino acids. The CDR3: CASSLQGASNEKLFF. CDR3 nucleotide sequence: TGTGCCAGCAGCTTACAGGGGGCGTCTAATGAAAAACTGTTTTTT.

This clonotype was seen a few times. It may be a read error: a sequence one base away is much more abundant. The CDR3 end shows no conserved phenylalanine or tryptophan, and so a read error is likely. The chain employs TRBV29-1 and TRBJ2-1; TRBD1 aligns across 7 bases. V lost 7 bases, J lost 1 base, and 7 bases stayed unmatched. Germline assignment: CDR1 SQVTM and CDR2 ANQGSEA. The CDR3 loop spans 14 amino acids. CDR3 DNA: TGCAGCGGCTCTGACAGGGCATCCTACAATGAGCAGTTCCTC. Translating gives CSGSDRASYNEQFL.

The rearrangement joins TRBV3-1 to TRBJ2-2; D perhaps matches TRBD2 (6 bases). CDR3 length: 17 residues. Germline V lookup: CDR1 LGHDT, CDR2 YNNKEL (reference sequence). V was cut by 7 bases and J by 0 bases, with 18 bases left in between. In DNA form, the CDR3 reads TGTGCCAGCAATCCTAGAGGAGGGGCCGCGAACACCGGGGAGCTGTTTTTT. Its protein is CASNPRGGAANTGELFF.